This T cell receptor (beta chain) was obtained from a study of regulatory T cells in long-lasting Graves disease. Study-wide context: New Graves' disease cases had less than 3 months of antithyroid drugs.

This CDR3 comprises 16 residues. Deletions cut 3 bases from V and 5 bases from J, with 19 bases between. Time point of the sample: newly diagnosed GD, antithyroid drugs for less than 3 months. Scientists built the TCR library using RNA that was extracted from PBMCs. The authors built TCR beta libraries using iRepertoire HTBI primers and Arm-PCR of CDR3 regions. In TCRdb, the multiplex PCR reads were re-called with MiXCR into one record per CDR3 protein. The sample has approximately 270,000 distinct CDR3 sequences, around a sixth seen once. These data also formed part of another study, on T cells in Graves' hyperthyroidism and ophthalmopathy.

The chain combines TRBV12-3 or TRBV12-4 with TRBJ2-5; D may be TRBD1 or TRBD2 (5 bases each). The sample was peripheral blood mononuclear cells (PBMCs), taken at new diagnosis, from a patient treated with antithyroid drugs. The clonotype comes from a woman between 25 and 40 years old with Graves disease. This CDR3 is CASSLGDEGSVETQYF. CDR3 bases: TGTGCCAGCAGTTTGGGGGATGAGGGATCGGTCGAGACCCAGTACTTC.